Sequencing of this TCR beta chain was carried out in a study of cytomegalovirus exposure and HLA in healthy donors. The study's findings and limits: The records held CMV serostatus as the only immune exposure information. In a later analysis, TCR beta V- and J-gene trimming showed a link to a missense DCLRE1C variant. The study recorded over 150 TCR beta chains that were cytomegalovirus-associated. Analysis was performed later, and it showed HLA-associated TCR beta chains to be more clonally expanded than equally common others.

Points on this clone: The antigen is undetermined.

Vbeta (60) and Jbeta (13) primers were used in the PCR. Some clones are missing from TCRdb's copy, which holds only in-frame ones; the method was immunoSEQ multiplex PCR. The sample table sets out about 72,000 clones. The V gene end was trimmed by 4 bases and the J gene end by 1 base; junction bases not matched to a gene: 4. The germline V gene has CDR1 SGHNT and CDR2 YYREEE (reference sequence). The CDR3 is 15 residues long. Sequences were obtained from PBMCs. This sequence joins TRBV5-4 and TRBJ1-1, with 10 bases that match TRBD1. This receptor was taken from a man in his fifties or sixties in good health and CMV-seropositive. The CDR3 sequence: CASSNGDRGNTEAFF. The CDR3, as DNA: TGTGCCAGCAGCAACGGGGACAGGGGGAACACTGAAGCTTTCTTT. Full variable domain (missing parts from reference TRBV5-4 and TRBJ1-1): ETGVTQSPTHLIKTRGQQVTLRCSSQSGHNTVSWYQQALGQGPQFIFQYYREEENGRGNFPPRFSGLQFPNYSSELNVNALELDDSALYLCASSNGDRGNTEAFFGQGTRLTVV.